The 27 T cell receptor beta chains listed next were all sequenced from one sample in a study of prognosis after radiotherapy for stage I lung cancer. Using two-round multiplex PCR, the authors amplified TCR beta CDR3 from genomic DNA. With primers specific to each TRBV and TRBJ gene, the first-round PCR was performed. MiXCR was run by TCRdb on the multiplex PCR reads, yielding one entry per CDR3 protein. The sample records roughly 11,000 distinct CDR3 sequences, approximately 36% being singletons. The sample here was PBMCs, taken before or after stereotactic body radiation therapy (not recorded which). The source of these receptors is a donor of 50 years or more with non-small cell lung cancer.

This clonotype was seen repeatedly, ten times or more. V is TRBV19 and J is TRBJ1-1; D remains ambiguous. The CDR3 has 16 residues. The germline V and J ends were trimmed by 6 bases and 0 bases, with 17 bases remaining between them. Germline CDR1 is LNHDA and CDR2 is SQIVND (reference sequence). The CDR3 sequence is CASSSFPTPMNTEAFF. Written as DNA, the CDR3 is TGTGCCAGTAGCTCTTTCCCCACACCTATGAACACTGAAGCTTTCTTT.

In the case of this clonotype: Since a far larger clone is one base different, this is likely a read error. The chain carries TRBV12-3 or TRBV12-4 and TRBJ2-5; 15 nucleotides align to TRBD2. J lost 5 bases, V lost 6 bases, and 10 bases had no gene match. CDR3 length: 17 amino acids. The CDR3 sequence is CASRFLGTSGGWETQYF. DNA for the CDR3: TGTGCCAGCAGATTCCTCGGGACTAGCGGGGGGTGGGAGACCCAGTACTTC.

This clonotype was picked up a small number of times. The CDR3 does not end in the conserved phenylalanine or tryptophan, so this is likely a read error. The DNA is left out, because the CDR3 cannot be placed on it with certainty; the CDR3 is given as TCRdb lists it. V usage is TRBV18 and J usage is TRBJ2-1; the table assigns TRBD1, which was not confirmed against the DNA. Germline V gene lookup returns CDR1 KGHSH and CDR2 LQKENI. The CDR3 extends over 17 residues, inclusive of both ends. CDR3 sequence reads: CASSPSGQARRYNEQLC.

The V and J genes are TRBV5-1 and TRBJ2-1; 13 bases fit TRBD2. This CDR3 has 15 residues. CDR1 and CDR2 from the germline V gene are SGHRS and YFSETQ. V was clipped by 4 bases and J by 6 bases; unmatched bases: 4. The CDR3 sequence is CASSLGTSGTNEQFF. The CDR3 DNA follows: TGCGCCAGCAGCCTCGGGACTAGCGGGACCAATGAGCAGTTCTTC.

The chain recombines TRBV19 with TRBJ1-2; the match to TRBD1 covers 10 bases. In germline, CDR1 is LNHDA, CDR2 SQIVND (reference sequence). This CDR3 has 17 residues. J lost 2 bases, V lost 3 bases, and 9 bases had no gene match. CDR3 amino acids: CASSIIPGTGANYGYTF. CDR3 in DNA: TGTGCCAGTAGTATTATTCCCGGGACAGGGGCAAACTATGGCTACACCTTC.

This clonotype was seen repeatedly, ten times or more. This chain joins TRBV7-2 and TRBJ2-7; the match to TRBD1 covers 9 bases. The CDR3 is 16 residues long. Trimming cost V 0 bases and J 3 bases; bases outside gene matches: 6. Looked up from germline, CDR1 is SGHTA and CDR2 is FQGNSA. The CDR3 is CASSLATGGGFYEQYF. In nucleotides, the CDR3 is TGTGCCAGCAGCTTAGCGACAGGGGGGGGATTCTACGAGCAGTACTTC.

Turning to this clonotype: Since the CDR3 does not end with the conserved phenylalanine or tryptophan, this likely comes from a read error. The chain joins TRBV28 to TRBJ2-2; D is unresolved. Trimming took 7 bases from V and 7 from J, leaving 19 bases between them. The CDR3 contains 15 residues. In germline, CDR1 is MDHEN, CDR2 SYDVKM. The CDR3: CASTENLAALGELFL. DNA of the CDR3: TGTGCCAGCACCGAAAATCTGGCAGCGCTCGGGGAGCTGTTTCTT.

In its sample, this clonotype is medium-sized. V is TRBV6-1 and J is TRBJ1-6, with D tentatively TRBD1 (5 bases). The germline V gene has CDR1 MNHNS and CDR2 SASEGT. This CDR3 region has 15 residues. The V gene lost 6 bases and the J gene lost 4 bases, with 13 bases spanning the gap. The DNA for the CDR3 is TGTGCCAGCAGCCCGGGGCAGCGTTATAATTCACCCCTCCACTTT. The encoded protein is CASSPGQRYNSPLHF.

This clonotype counts as medium-sized. The chain employs TRBV6-4 and TRBJ1-6; D is unclear. Germline V CDR1 and CDR2: MRHNA, SNTAGT. This CDR3 is built from 13 residues. The V end was cut by 8 bases, the J end by 7 bases, with 12 bases between. Here the CDR3 reads CASRLVANSPLHF. CDR3 sequence (DNA): TGTGCCAGCCGCCTGGTAGCGAATTCACCCCTCCACTTT.

On this clonotype: With only one base between it and a far larger clone, this is likely a read error. V usage is TRBV27 and J usage is TRBJ2-5, with 10 bases aligning to TRBD1. TRBJ2-1 matches the DNA end more closely, so the J call is doubtful. The CDR3 sequence is 16 residues long. Germline values: CDR1 MNHEY, CDR2 SMNVEV (reference sequence). The CDR3 here is CASSLGTGALYNGQFF. The CDR3 coding sequence is TGTGCCAGCAGTTTAGGGACAGGGGCCCTCTACAATGGGCAGTTCTTC.

A remark on this clonotype: Its ends do not fully match the called genes, so a read error is possible. The chain is built from TRBV19 and TRBJ2-7; D is tentatively TRBD1 or TRBD2 (5 bases each). CDR3 length: 15 residues. The germline V gene has CDR1 LNHDA and CDR2 SQIVND (reference sequence). Here the CDR3 reads CASSTRVHLDYGQYF. CDR3 nucleotides: TGTGCCAGTAGTACCAGGGTGCACTTAGACTACGGGCAGTACTTC.

The chain uses TRBV7-2 and TRBJ2-5; TRBD2 matches 13 bases. V lost 5 bases, J lost 5 bases, and 11 bases stayed unmatched. The germline V gene has CDR1 SGHTA and CDR2 FQGNSA. The CDR3 spans 17 residues. The CDR3 DNA is TGTGCCAGCAGCGCAGACGAGACTAGCGGGGGGTGTGAGACCCAGTACTTC. Translated: CASSADETSGGCETQYF.

Comments on this clonotype: The germline gene is not matched at one end of the junction; a read error may be the cause. V and J are TRBV6-5 and TRBJ2-3; 7 bases align to TRBD1. The CDR3 sequence is 15 residues long. CDR1 and CDR2 from the germline V gene are MNHEY and SVGAGI. CDR3 protein: CASSYGTDRTDTQSF. CDR3 sequence (DNA): TGTGCCAGCAGTTACGGGACAGACCGCACAGATACGCAGTCTTTT.

The V and J genes are TRBV15 and TRBJ1-2; D gene unclear. The CDR3 length is 11 residues. The V end lost 8 bases, the J end lost 6 bases, and 10 bases lay between the germline ends. The germline V gene has CDR1 LNHNV and CDR2 YYDKDF (reference sequence). Here the CDR3 reads CATGERDGYTF. The CDR3 DNA reads TGTGCCACCGGGGAAAGAGATGGCTACACCTTC.

To note about this clonotype: A far bigger clonotype differs at one base, so this is likely a read error. The chain couples TRBV7-3 to TRBJ2-7; D is ambiguous. The V end lost 1 base, the J end lost 7 bases, and 11 bases lay between the germline ends. Germline-derived CDR1 and CDR2 are SGHTA and FQGTGA. The CDR3 is 13 residues long. The CDR3 DNA reads TGTGCCAGCAGCTTAAGTTCCTACAATGAGCAGTACTTC. It codes for CASSLSSYNEQYF.

This clonotype showed up many times. The J gene is TRBJ2-7, the V gene TRBV24-1; perhaps TRBD1 as D (5 bases). V lost 3 bases and J 5 bases, leaving 16 bases between the germline ends. CDR1 is KGHDR, CDR2 SFDVKD, per germline. The CDR3 has 15 residues. CDR3 nucleotides: TGTGCCACCAGTGATCTCAAGGGGAAAGGGAACGAGCAGTACTTC. Its protein product is CATSDLKGKGNEQYF.

In the case of this clonotype: A much larger clone is a single base away; this may be a read error. The gene calls are TRBV9 and TRBJ1-1; TRBD1 might be the D (5 bases). The CDR3 consists of 13 residues. Germline values: CDR1 SGDLS, CDR2 YYNGEE. V was trimmed by 2 bases and J by 9 bases, leaving 14 bases between them. The CDR3 region is CASSVENKGKAFF. CDR3 DNA sequence: TGTGCCAGCAGCGTCGAAAACAAGGGGAAAGCTTTCTTT.

This clonotype showed up many times. This chain uses TRBV19 with TRBJ1-1; 9 nucleotides line up with TRBD1. J was trimmed by 3 bases and V by 6 bases; bases with no gene match: 5. CDR3 length: 14 amino acids. Germline-derived CDR1 and CDR2 are LNHDA and SQIVND (reference sequence). The CDR3 loop reads CASRRDRADTEAFF. In DNA form, the CDR3 reads TGTGCCAGTAGAAGGGACAGGGCGGACACTGAAGCTTTCTTT.

This clonotype was detected many times. The chain links TRBV19 to TRBJ2-3; D remains unclear. The germline V gene has CDR1 LNHDA and CDR2 SQIVND (reference sequence). This CDR3 contains 14 residues. Trimming shortened V by 6 bases and J by 6 bases, and 16 bases separated the two germline ends. The CDR3 loop is CASSPVNLPDTQYF. The CDR3 DNA is TGTGCCAGTAGCCCTGTGAACCTGCCCGATACGCAGTATTTT.

Many counts were recorded for this clonotype. The chain employs TRBV10-2 and TRBJ1-2; D is possibly TRBD1 (5 bases). Trimming removed 2 bases at V and 5 bases at J, with 9 bases between. This CDR3 has 13 amino acids. CDR1 is WSHSY, CDR2 SAAADI, per germline. The CDR3, as DNA: TGCGCCAGCAGTGAGGCGGGGCTTTATGGCTACACCTTC. Amino acids: CASSEAGLYGYTF.

Concerning this clonotype: A much more abundant neighbour one base away suggests this may be a read error. The chain couples TRBV9 to TRBJ1-1; 10 bases match TRBD1. Germline CDR1 is SGDLS and CDR2 is YYNGEE. This CDR3 is 14 amino acids long. The V and J ends lost 3 bases and 3 bases, in that order; junction bases with no gene match: 2. The CDR3, as DNA: TGTGCCAGCAGCGCGACAGGGGGCGACACTGAAGCTTTCTTT. Protein sequence: CASSATGGDTEAFF.

About this clonotype: The junction differs from germline at one of its ends, possibly a read error. The chain is built from TRBV11-2 and TRBJ2-1; TRBD2 matches at 11 bases. The germline CDR1 and CDR2 sequences are SGHAT and FQNNGV. The CDR3 extends over 18 amino acids. DNA for the CDR3: TGTGCCAGCAGCCCCGGGACTAGCGGAAGGCGCTCCTGCAATGAGCAGTTCTTC. Residues: CASSPGTSGRRSCNEQFF.

The chain is built from TRBV20-1 and TRBJ2-7; 10 bases match TRBD1. Germline V CDR1 and CDR2: DFQATT, SNEGSKA (reference sequence). This CDR3 region has 15 residues. The V and J ends lost 4 bases and 2 bases, in that order; junction bases with no gene match: 8. The CDR3 protein is CSANDRDRGTYEQYF. For the CDR3, the DNA is TGCAGTGCTAACGACCGGGACAGGGGAACCTACGAGCAGTACTTC.

This clonotype is categorized as medium-sized. This rearrangement joins TRBV11-3 to TRBJ2-1; D call uncertain. The V and J ends lost 5 bases and 4 bases respectively, with 9 bases between them. The CDR3 spans 13 residues. Germline CDR1 SGHNT, CDR2 YENEEA. The CDR3 bases are TGTGCCAGCAGCGACCGACTGTACAATGAGCAGTTCTTC. This gives the protein CASSDRLYNEQFF.

As concerns this clonotype: No conserved phenylalanine or tryptophan is present at the end of the CDR3, so a read error is the likely explanation. Here the CDR3 DNA reads TGTGCCAACAGTTTGAACTCTGGAAACACCATATATTAT. It is translated as CANSLNSGNTIYY. The gene calls are TRBV12-3 or TRBV12-4 and TRBJ1-3; D ambiguous. The CDR3 consists of 13 residues.

Here the CDR3 DNA reads TGTGCCAGCAGTACGAGGACTAGCGGGAGGGAGACCCAGTACTTC. Encoded protein: CASSTRTSGRETQYF. The V and J genes are TRBV28 and TRBJ2-5, with 14 bases that match TRBD2. This CDR3 comprises 15 residues. The germline V gene has CDR1 MDHEN and CDR2 SYDVKM. Trimming took 5 bases from V and 5 from J; bases not matched to a gene: 4.

This clonotype was picked up a small number of times. This sequence is one base from a far larger clone and is likely a read error. This rearrangement joins TRBV7-6 to TRBJ2-4, with TRBD2 identical over 7 bases. CDR3 length: 14 amino acids. Germline CDR1 and CDR2: SGHVS and FNYEAQ. CDR3 nucleotides: TGTGCCAGCAGCTTAACAGCGGGAAAGAATGAGCGGTTCTTC. Residues: CASSLTAGKNERFF. Together with reference TRBV7-6 and TRBJ2-4, the CDR3 gives the full variable domain: GAGVSQSPRYKVTKRGQDVALRCDPISGHVSLYWYRQALGQGPEFLTYFNYEAQQDKSGLPNDRFSAERPEGSISTLTIQRTEQRDSAMYRCASSLTAGKNERFFGAGTRLSVL.